This entry lists 8 T cell receptor beta chains sequenced from one sample in a study of blood T cell repertoires in COVID-19. Data came from immunoSEQ multiplex PCR; TCRdb stores just in-frame clones and leaves some out. The table records tens of thousands of clones, 70% to 90% of them present only once. Sequencing was performed on peripheral blood. The receptors shown here come from a man aged 45-60 years with active COVID-19.

The CDR3 nucleotides are TGCGCCAGCAGCCCCGGGACACACTACAATGAGCAGTTCTTC. This sequence encodes CASSPGTHYNEQFF. This chain connects TRBV4-3 to TRBJ2-1; a possible D gene is TRBD1 (6 bases). V gave up 4 bases and J gave up 3 bases, with 10 bases separating them. Germline V lookup: CDR1 LGHNA, CDR2 YSLEER. CDR3 length: 14 amino acids.

The rearrangement uses TRBV4-2 and TRBJ2-1, with 8 bases fitting TRBD2. The CDR3 totals 17 residues. Losses at the gene ends were 1 base for V and 6 bases for J; bases not matched to a gene: 11. Germline CDR1 LGHNA, CDR2 YNFKEQ. The CDR3 reads CASSQVFGAGGTNEQFF. CDR3 nucleotides: TGTGCCAGCAGCCAAGTTTTCGGGGCGGGAGGAACCAATGAGCAGTTCTTC.

This rearrangement joins TRBV5-1 to TRBJ2-5, with 9 bases lining up with TRBD2. The germline V gene has CDR1 SGHRS and CDR2 YFSETQ. V lost 0 bases, J lost 2 bases, and 8 bases stayed unmatched. The CDR3 is made up of 17 amino acids. The chain's CDR3 is CASSLAISGGPQETQYF. As DNA, the CDR3 is TGCGCCAGCAGCTTGGCGATTAGCGGGGGACCACAAGAGACCCAGTACTTC. Filled out from reference TRBV5-1 and TRBJ2-5, the complete variable domain reads KAGVTQTPRYLIKTRGQQVTLSCSPISGHRSVSWYQQTPGQGLQFLFEYFSETQRNKGNFPGRFSGRQFSNSRSEMNVSTLELGDSALYLCASSLAISGGPQETQYFGPGTRLLVL.

This sequence joins TRBV19 and TRBJ2-4; 8 positions agree with TRBD1. Germline values: CDR1 LNHDA, CDR2 SQIVND (reference sequence). The CDR3 has 14 amino acids. The V and J ends lost 4 bases and 7 bases, in that order; junction bases with no gene match: 6. The CDR3 is CASSTDRGRNIQYF. As DNA, the CDR3 is TGTGCCAGTAGTACAGACAGGGGAAGGAACATTCAGTACTTC. Variable domain in full (rest from reference TRBV19 and TRBJ2-4): DGGITQSPKYLFRKEGQNVTLSCEQNLNHDAMYWYRQDPGQGLRLIYYSQIVNDFQKGDIAEGYSVSREKKESFPLTVTSAQKNPTAFYLCASSTDRGRNIQYFGAGTRLSVL.

The rearrangement uses TRBV6-5 and TRBJ1-1, with D tentatively TRBD1 (5 bases). Deletions cut 10 bases from V and 3 bases from J, with 9 bases between. In germline, CDR1 is MNHEY, CDR2 SVGAGI. The CDR3 sequence is 11 residues long. Here the CDR3 DNA reads TGTGCCACCTCAGGGTACACTGAAGCTTTCTTT. This gives the protein CATSGYTEAFF.

The rearrangement uses TRBV6-5 and TRBJ1-4; the match to TRBD1 covers 12 bases. V was pared by 2 bases and J by 13 bases, with 5 bases of the junction left unmatched. Germline CDR1 is MNHEY and CDR2 is SVGAGI. The CDR3 length is 14 residues. The CDR3: CASSYTRDRGRLFF. The CDR3 bases are TGTGCCAGCAGTTACACACGGGACAGGGGGCGACTGTTTTTT.

The chain couples TRBV11-3 to TRBJ2-5; 10 bases map to TRBD1. After removal of 4 bases from V and 5 bases from J, the junction contained 4 bases not matched to a gene. This CDR3 spans 14 amino acids. The germline V gene encodes CDR1 SGHNT and CDR2 YENEEA. CDR3 in DNA: TGTGCCAGCAGCTCGCTGGACAGGGGGGAGACCCAGTACTTC. Protein product: CASSSLDRGETQYF.

The genes are TRBV7-8 and TRBJ1-4; possibly TRBD1 for D (5 bases). Germline V gene data show CDR1 as SGHVS and CDR2 as FQNEAQ. The V gene lost 3 bases and the J gene lost 6 bases, with 11 bases spanning the gap. The CDR3 covers 14 residues. This CDR3 is CASSLGGGDEKLFF. The CDR3 DNA reads as TGTGCCAGCAGCTTGGGGGGGGGTGATGAAAAACTGTTTTTT.